Below are 28 T cell receptor beta chains sequenced from a single sample in a study of T cells after posttransplantation cyclophosphamide. Cyclophosphamide on days +3 and +4 followed busulfan-fludarabine conditioning and a marrow graft. Clones were sequenced by immunoSEQ multiplex PCR, and TCRdb holds only the in-frame ones, with some missing. This sample has 30,000 to 45,000 clones, with around 80% found just once. Sequencing was performed on CD4+ T cells sorted from blood, taken roughly 2,000 days after a stem cell transplant with posttransplant cyclophosphamide. Receptor source: a female patient between 40 and 55 years old who received an allogeneic stem cell transplant from a related donor, was CMV-positive, and had no GVHD. Some T cells could come from the graft donor.

This chain links TRBV6-1 with TRBJ2-7; possible D gene TRBD2, 7 bases. The CDR3 extends over 15 amino acids. The V end lost 2 bases, the J end lost 4 bases, and 15 bases lay between the germline ends. Germline V gene lookup returns CDR1 MNHNS and CDR2 SASEGT. The CDR3 protein is CASSEQGGASYEQYF. As DNA, the CDR3 is TGTGCCAGCAGTGAACAAGGGGGGGCTAGTTACGAGCAGTACTTC.

In its sample, this clone was seen once. This chain links TRBV18 with TRBJ1-4; D is uncertain. Germline CDR1 is KGHSH and CDR2 is LQKENI. The CDR3 totals 13 residues. Trimming left V 0 bases short and J 8 bases short, with 7 bases between. The CDR3 reads CASSPPGGEKLFF. CDR3 sequence (DNA): TGTGCCAGCTCACCACCGGGAGGAGAAAAACTGTTTTTT.

The J gene is TRBJ2-7, the V gene TRBV5-1; 9 nucleotides line up with TRBD2. V gave up 2 bases and J gave up 0 bases; unmatched junction bases: 12. Germline values: CDR1 SGHRS, CDR2 YFSETQ. This CDR3 has 18 amino acids. The CDR3 nucleotides are TGCGCCAGCAGCTTAAACAGTATTAGCGGGGGCCACTCCTACGAGCAGTACTTC. Translation gives CASSLNSISGGHSYEQYF.

The V call is TRBV5-1, the J call TRBJ2-1; D might be TRBD1 (6 bases). This CDR3 is 14 amino acids long. V lost 7 bases and J 8 bases, leaving 19 bases between the germline ends. CDR1 is SGHRS and CDR2 is YFSETQ in the germline V gene. CDR3 DNA sequence: TGCGCCAGCGGACGAGGGGAACAGGGCCATGAGCAGTTCTTC. Translated: CASGRGEQGHEQFF.

V and J are TRBV6-1 and TRBJ1-1; no firm D call. The CDR3 is 12 amino acids. Germline V gene lookup returns CDR1 MNHNS and CDR2 SASEGT. Trimming shortened V by 3 bases and J by 5 bases, and 7 bases separated the two germline ends. The CDR3 spells CASSDEVTEAFF. The CDR3 nucleotides are TGTGCCAGCAGTGATGAGGTGACTGAAGCTTTCTTT.

The CDR3 loop is CASSIKSNYGYTF. Here the CDR3 DNA reads TGTGCCAGCAGTATAAAATCTAACTATGGCTACACCTTC. J is TRBJ1-2 and V is TRBV6-1; D gene ambiguous. Germline CDR1 MNHNS, CDR2 SASEGT. The CDR3 spans 13 residues. Trimming took 5 bases from V and 0 from J, leaving 7 bases between them.

This clone was counted between two and nine times. The rearrangement uses TRBV11-2 and TRBJ1-1; TRBD1 might be the D (6 bases). V lost 0 bases and J lost 5, with 10 bases in between. The CDR3 totals 14 residues. Germline loops: CDR1 SGHAT, CDR2 FQNNGV. Written as DNA, the CDR3 is TGTGCCAGCAGCTTAGAACAGGGTGGTACTGAAGCTTTCTTT. It codes for CASSLEQGGTEAFF.

The rearrangement joins TRBV11-2 to TRBJ2-1; no clear D gene. V dropped 0 bases and J dropped 9 bases, with 15 bases sitting between them. Germline assignment: CDR1 SGHAT and CDR2 FQNNGV. The CDR3 is made up of 15 amino acids. CDR3 loop: CASSLEPGNGLEQFF. In DNA form, the CDR3 reads TGTGCCAGCAGCTTAGAACCCGGAAATGGGCTTGAGCAGTTCTTC. The full variable domain, its missing parts supplied by reference TRBV11-2 and TRBJ2-1, is EAGVAQSPRYKIIEKRQSVAFWCNPISGHATLYWYQQILGQGPKLLIQFQNNGVVDDSQLPKDRFSAERLKGVDSTLKIQPAKLEDSAVYLCASSLEPGNGLEQFFGPGTRLTVL.

The rearrangement uses TRBV27 and TRBJ1-1; TRBD1 matches 7 bases. V was clipped by 3 bases and J by 7 bases; unmatched bases: 5. The germline V gene has CDR1 MNHEY and CDR2 SMNVEV (reference sequence). This CDR3 region has 13 residues. The CDR3 sequence: CASSFGQANEAFF. The CDR3 nucleotides are TGTGCCAGCAGTTTCGGACAGGCGAATGAAGCTTTCTTT.

The chain recombines TRBV28 with TRBJ2-7, with D possibly TRBD2 on 6 matching bases. V lost 2 bases, J lost 2 bases, and 13 bases lay in between. This CDR3 region has 15 residues. CDR1 and CDR2 from the germline V gene are MDHEN and SYDVKM. The CDR3 nucleotides are TGTGCCAGCAGTTTAGGGGGAGGCCCAACCTACGAGCAGTACTTC. The encoded protein is CASSLGGGPTYEQYF.

This chain links TRBV29-1 with TRBJ2-7, with TRBD1 matching 10 bases. The CDR3 runs to 15 residues. Germline CDR1 SQVTM, CDR2 ANQGSEA. V lost 6 bases and J lost 4; bases outside the gene matches: 12. CDR3 loop: CSVGPRTGGTYEQYF. Here the CDR3 DNA reads TGCAGCGTGGGACCGAGGACAGGGGGTACGTACGAGCAGTACTTC.

A remark on this clone: Other DNA variants within this sample encode the same CDR3. This chain uses TRBV5-1 with TRBJ1-2, with a weak D call TRBD1 (5 bases). There are 14 residues in the CDR3. The ends were cut back, 6 bases at V and 0 bases at J, with 12 bases in the middle. Germline V gives CDR1 SGHRS, CDR2 YFSETQ. CDR3 residues: CASKPDSSNYGYTF. CDR3 DNA sequence: TGCGCCAGCAAACCAGACAGCTCTAACTATGGCTACACCTTC.

This chain uses TRBV7-8 with TRBJ2-5, with D unclear. V was trimmed by 4 bases and J by 5 bases, leaving 11 bases between them. This CDR3 is built from 13 residues. The germline gives CDR1 SGHVS, CDR2 FQNEAQ. CDR3 DNA sequence: TGTGCCAGCAGCTACGCGGTCGGGGAGACCCAGTACTTC. Protein sequence: CASSYAVGETQYF.

The CDR3 sequence is CASSFWQGALNTEAFF. In DNA form, the CDR3 reads TGTGCCAGCAGCTTTTGGCAGGGGGCTTTGAACACTGAAGCTTTCTTT. The chain joins TRBV5-5 to TRBJ1-1; 8 bases fit TRBD1. Losses at the gene ends were 2 bases for V and 0 bases for J; bases not matched to a gene: 6. The CDR3 length is 16 residues. Germline CDR1 SGHKS, CDR2 YYEKEE (reference sequence).

The chain employs TRBV6-5 and TRBJ1-5, with 8 nucleotides matching TRBD1. V lost 6 bases to trimming and J lost 1 base; unmatched junction nucleotides: 5. The CDR3 runs to 15 residues. Per the germline V gene, CDR1 is MNHEY and CDR2 is SVGAGI. DNA for the CDR3: TGTGCCAGCAGATCGGACAGGGAGAGCAATCAGCCCCAGCATTTT. Translating gives CASRSDRESNQPQHF.

V usage is TRBV19 and J usage is TRBJ1-5; D uncertain. The CDR3 loop spans 14 amino acids. Germline V gives CDR1 LNHDA, CDR2 SQIVND (reference sequence). Trimming removed 0 bases from V and 6 bases from J, with 9 bases in between. The CDR3 DNA reads TGTGCCAGTAGTATAGATCGGACTGTTCAGCCCCAGCATTTT. Translated, it gives CASSIDRTVQPQHF.

The chain recombines TRBV6-4 with TRBJ1-2; tentative D call: TRBD1 (6 bases). The V gene's germline CDR1 is MRHNA and CDR2 SNTAGT. Trimming removed 5 bases at V and 3 bases at J, with 13 bases between. The CDR3 is 14 amino acids. CDR3 sequence reads: CASSRAGDDYGYTF. The CDR3 bases are TGTGCCAGCAGTAGGGCAGGGGACGACTATGGCTACACCTTC.

This sequence joins TRBV7-2 and TRBJ2-6; TRBD2 might be the D (5 bases). The CDR3 has 16 amino acids. Germline loops: CDR1 SGHTA, CDR2 FQGNSA. Trimming left V 5 bases short and J 0 bases short, with 11 bases between. In nucleotides, the CDR3 is TGTGCCAGCAGCGTAGATGGGAGCTCTGGGGCCAACGTCCTGACTTTC. It translates to CASSVDGSSGANVLTF.

J is TRBJ2-3 and V is TRBV7-3, with D maybe TRBD1 (6 bases). Trimming stripped 5 bases from V and 2 bases from J, with 14 bases between. CDR3 size: 15 residues. Germline CDR1 is SGHTA and CDR2 is FQGTGA. The CDR3 is CASSLVAGATDTQYF. The CDR3 DNA sequence: TGTGCCAGCAGCCTAGTGGCAGGGGCCACAGATACGCAGTATTTT.

This clone showed up just once. The chain employs TRBV6-5 and TRBJ2-1, with D hard to call. The CDR3 loop spans 16 amino acids. Germline V gene lookup returns CDR1 MNHEY and CDR2 SVGAGI. V was shortened by 2 bases and J by 0 bases, with 11 bases between the two germline ends. The CDR3 sequence: CASSYEPPSSYNEQFF. The CDR3 coding sequence is TGTGCCAGCAGTTACGAACCCCCGAGCTCCTACAATGAGCAGTTCTTC.

The table lists this clone with a few counts. The chain links TRBV6-4 to TRBJ2-3; the D gene is possibly TRBD2 (6 bases). Germline assignment: CDR1 MRHNA and CDR2 SNTAGT. The CDR3 runs to 16 residues. Trimming cost V 6 bases and J 1 base, with 17 bases left between them. The CDR3 coding sequence is TGTGCCAGCAGCGACAGTCTGGAGGGAGGCACAGATACGCAGTATTTT. This translates into CASSDSLEGGTDTQYF.

This clone was recorded once. For the CDR3, the DNA is TGTGCCAGGCCGGGGACTAGCGGGGGCCGACGCACAGATACGCAGTATTTT. Its protein is CARPGTSGGRRTDTQYF. The V and J genes are TRBV2 and TRBJ2-3; 14 bases align to TRBD2. CDR1 and CDR2 (germline): SNHLY, FYNNEI. Unmatched junction bases numbered 9, after V lost 9 bases and J lost 1 base. The CDR3 is 17 residues long.

This clone came up a few times. The genes are TRBV5-3 and TRBJ1-6, with TRBD1 matching over 11 bases. TRBV5-3 is placed among ORFs of uncertain function. With 4 bases clipped from V and 9 bases from J, the junction kept 6 bases outside the gene matches. The CDR3 has 15 residues. CDR3 protein: CARSEDRGQASPLHF. For the CDR3, the DNA is TGTGCCAGAAGCGAGGACAGGGGGCAAGCTTCACCCCTCCACTTT.

The V and J genes are TRBV7-8 and TRBJ1-3; 7 nucleotides agree with TRBD1. The CDR3 runs 15 residues. After removal of 5 bases from V and 4 bases from J, the junction contained 8 bases not matched to a gene. Germline CDR1 and CDR2: SGHVS and FQNEAQ. In nucleotides, the CDR3 is TGTGCCAGCAGCCCTGACAGGGTGGGAGGAAACACCATATATTTT. Translated: CASSPDRVGGNTIYF.

This clone was detected ten times or more. CDR3 nucleotides: TGTGCCAGCAGTCCGCGCGGGGGGACGAGCTCTGGCTACACCTTC. Translation gives CASSPRGGTSSGYTF. The rearrangement links TRBV27 to TRBJ1-2; the D gene is possibly TRBD1 (5 bases). Per the germline V gene, CDR1 is MNHEY and CDR2 is SMNVEV (reference sequence). The CDR3 sequence is 15 residues long. Trimming took off 5 bases at V and 7 bases at J, with 20 bases between the two ends.

This chain joins TRBV7-9 and TRBJ1-1; no clear D gene. Deletions cut 2 bases from V and 6 bases from J, with 7 bases between. The CDR3 has 12 residues. CDR1 and CDR2 (germline): SEHNR, FQNEAQ (reference sequence). DNA for the CDR3: TGTGCCAGCAGCTTAACCCGGGCTGAAGCTTTCTTT. Translation gives CASSLTRAEAFF.

V and J are TRBV5-4 and TRBJ2-1; D perhaps matches TRBD2 (7 bases). The V end lost 0 bases, the J end lost 4 bases, and 14 bases lay between the germline ends. CDR3 length: 16 amino acids. Germline CDR1 is SGHNT and CDR2 is YYREEE (reference sequence). The CDR3 here is CASSLGGGGPYNEQFF. In DNA form, the CDR3 reads TGTGCCAGCAGCTTGGGAGGGGGGGGTCCGTACAATGAGCAGTTCTTC. Filled out from reference TRBV5-4 and TRBJ2-1, the complete variable domain reads ETGVTQSPTHLIKTRGQQVTLRCSSQSGHNTVSWYQQALGQGPQFIFQYYREEENGRGNFPPRFSGLQFPNYSSELNVNALELDDSALYLCASSLGGGGPYNEQFFGPGTRLTVL.

V gene TRBV7-3 combines with J gene TRBJ1-5; D gene ambiguous. Germline values: CDR1 SGHTA, CDR2 FQGTGA. The V end lost 3 bases, the J end lost 6 bases, and 12 bases lay between the germline ends. CDR3 length: 14 amino acids. CDR3 coding DNA: TGTGCCAGCAGCTTCTCGACTGGTACTCAGCCCCAGCATTTT. Translating gives CASSFSTGTQPQHF.